One T cell receptor beta chain is described in this entry. As handled by the study authors: Reference gene primer amplification gave estimated nucleated cell counts. Method: immunoSEQ multiplex PCR; TCRdb's copy keeps in-frame clones and lacks some. V and J calls and clone size are copied from that table; D and trimming were computed from the DNA. The table lists approximately 240,000 clones, 75% to 85% of them singletons, with 5.5% in the top ten. This sample was included in a study of blood T cell repertoires in COVID-19. Study context: Specimens from acute and convalescent COVID-19 originated in the United States, Italy and Spain.

This CDR3 contains 14 residues. The V gene's germline CDR1 is SGHNT and CDR2 YYREEE (reference sequence). Trimming took 3 bases from V and 6 from J; bases not matched to a gene: 6. The source is a human donor in a cohort sampled during active COVID-19. The chain combines TRBV5-4 with TRBJ2-1, with TRBD1 matching over 7 bases. The source material was peripheral blood. The CDR3 reads CASSSSGTVNEQFF. The CDR3 DNA is TGTGCCAGCAGCTCATCCGGGACAGTCAATGAGCAGTTCTTC.